What follows is one T cell receptor (beta chain) and its context. The antigen remains undetermined. With 60 Vbeta and 13 Jbeta primers, the PCR was carried out. Per the authors' pipeline: Later reanalysis found 80 million or so unique TCR beta chains, roughly 10 million of them shared. Clones were read by immunoSEQ multiplex PCR, and TCRdb kept only the in-frame ones, dropping some. The D gene and trimming were derived from the DNA, and the V and J assignments and clone size from that table. The data contain around 100,000 clones, about 60% of them seen just once; the ten biggest clones take up over 2%. This specimen comes from a study of cytomegalovirus exposure and HLA in healthy donors. The overall study: An early data release held 70 million to 90 million unique TCRs from HLA-typed donors.

General observations from the study: Previously analyzed data showed that most TCR beta V segments were productive at a frequency of about 90% or about 30%. Accurate prediction of HLA-A and HLA-B alleles (for most subjects) was reportedly achieved from TCR beta sequences.

CDR3 length: 14 amino acids. The germline V gene encodes CDR1 MNHNS and CDR2 SASEGT. The V end was cut by 7 bases, the J end by 4 bases, with 16 bases between. The chain couples TRBV6-1 to TRBJ1-2; D perhaps matches TRBD1 (6 bases). The clonotype originates from a woman aged 25 to 39 in good health and CMV-seronegative. The sample was PBMCs. The CDR3 coding sequence is TGTGCCAGCAAGGCCGGACAGACTCTCTATGGCTACACCTTC. It codes for CASKAGQTLYGYTF.